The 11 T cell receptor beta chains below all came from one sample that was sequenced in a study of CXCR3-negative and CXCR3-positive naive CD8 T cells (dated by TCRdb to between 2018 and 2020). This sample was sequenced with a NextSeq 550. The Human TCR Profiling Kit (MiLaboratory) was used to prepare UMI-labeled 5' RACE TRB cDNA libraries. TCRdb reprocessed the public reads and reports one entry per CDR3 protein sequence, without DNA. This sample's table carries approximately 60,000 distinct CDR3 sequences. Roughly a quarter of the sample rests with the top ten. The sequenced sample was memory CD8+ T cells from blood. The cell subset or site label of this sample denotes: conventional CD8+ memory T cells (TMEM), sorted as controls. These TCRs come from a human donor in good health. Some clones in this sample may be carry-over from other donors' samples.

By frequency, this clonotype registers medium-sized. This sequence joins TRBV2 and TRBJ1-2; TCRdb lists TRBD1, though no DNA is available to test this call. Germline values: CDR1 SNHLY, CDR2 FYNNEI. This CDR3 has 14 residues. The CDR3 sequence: CASSEQLWDKGVTF. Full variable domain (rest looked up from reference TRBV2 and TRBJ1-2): EPEVTQTPSHQVTQMGQEVILRCVPISNHLYFYWYRQILGQKVEFLVSFYNNEISEKSEIFDDQFSVERPDGSNFTLKIRSTKLEDSAMYFCASSEQLWDKGVTFGSGTRLTVV.

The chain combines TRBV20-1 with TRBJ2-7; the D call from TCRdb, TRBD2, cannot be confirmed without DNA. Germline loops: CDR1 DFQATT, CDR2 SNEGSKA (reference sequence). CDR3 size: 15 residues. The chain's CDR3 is CSARLPSGDHYEQYF.

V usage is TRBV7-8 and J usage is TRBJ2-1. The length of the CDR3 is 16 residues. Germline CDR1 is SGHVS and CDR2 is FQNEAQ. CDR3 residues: CASSLEAASSYNEQFF.

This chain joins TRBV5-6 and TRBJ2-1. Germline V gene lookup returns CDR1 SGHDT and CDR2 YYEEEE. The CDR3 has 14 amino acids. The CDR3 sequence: CASSFVGVMGEQFF.

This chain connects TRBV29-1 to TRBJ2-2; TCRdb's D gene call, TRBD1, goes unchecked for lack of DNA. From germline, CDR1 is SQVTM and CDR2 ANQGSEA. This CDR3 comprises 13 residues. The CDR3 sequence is CSVVSGDTGELFF.

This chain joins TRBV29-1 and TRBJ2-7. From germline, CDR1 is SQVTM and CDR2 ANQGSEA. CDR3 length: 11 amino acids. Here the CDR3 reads CSVDRMGEQYF.

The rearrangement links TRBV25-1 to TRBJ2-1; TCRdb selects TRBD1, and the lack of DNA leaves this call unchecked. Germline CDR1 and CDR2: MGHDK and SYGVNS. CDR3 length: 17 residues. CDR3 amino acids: CASSADTGTEPYNEQFF. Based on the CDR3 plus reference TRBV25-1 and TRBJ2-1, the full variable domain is EADIYQTPRYLVIGTGKKITLECSQTMGHDKMYWYQQDPGMELHLIHYSYGVNSTEKGDLSSESTVSRIRTEHFPLTLESARPSHTSQYLCASSADTGTEPYNEQFFGPGTRLTVL.

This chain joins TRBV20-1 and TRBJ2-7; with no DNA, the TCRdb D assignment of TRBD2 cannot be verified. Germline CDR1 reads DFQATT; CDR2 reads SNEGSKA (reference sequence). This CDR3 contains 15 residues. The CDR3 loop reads CSARPVAGVSYEQYF.

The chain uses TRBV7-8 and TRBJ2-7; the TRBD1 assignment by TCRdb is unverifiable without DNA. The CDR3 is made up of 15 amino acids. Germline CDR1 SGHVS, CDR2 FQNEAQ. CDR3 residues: CASSSVGGVRGEQYF.

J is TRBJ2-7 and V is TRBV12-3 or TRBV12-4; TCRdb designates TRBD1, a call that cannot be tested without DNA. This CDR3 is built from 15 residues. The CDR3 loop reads CASSSSTGQGYEQYF.

The CDR3 loop reads CSVSRGGNEQYF. The J gene is TRBJ2-7, the V gene TRBV29-1; lacking DNA, the TRBD1 call made by TCRdb goes unchecked. The CDR3 is 12 amino acids. CDR1 and CDR2 from the germline V gene are SQVTM and ANQGSEA.